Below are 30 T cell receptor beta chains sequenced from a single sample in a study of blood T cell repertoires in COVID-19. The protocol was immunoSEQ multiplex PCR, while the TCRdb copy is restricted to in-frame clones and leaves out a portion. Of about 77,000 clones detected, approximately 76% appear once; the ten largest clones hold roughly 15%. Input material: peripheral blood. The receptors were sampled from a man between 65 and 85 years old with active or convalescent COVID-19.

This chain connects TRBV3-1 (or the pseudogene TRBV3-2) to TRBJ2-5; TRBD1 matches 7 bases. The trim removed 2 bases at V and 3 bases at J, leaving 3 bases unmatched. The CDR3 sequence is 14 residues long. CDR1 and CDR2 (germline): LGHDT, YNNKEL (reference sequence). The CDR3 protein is CASSQPDREETQYF. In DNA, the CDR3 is TGTGCCAGCAGCCAACCCGACAGGGAAGAGACCCAGTACTTC.

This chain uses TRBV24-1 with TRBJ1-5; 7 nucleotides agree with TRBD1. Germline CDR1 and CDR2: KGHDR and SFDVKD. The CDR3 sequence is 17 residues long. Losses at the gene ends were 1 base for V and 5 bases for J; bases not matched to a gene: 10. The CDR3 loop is CATSDFPSDRADQPQHF. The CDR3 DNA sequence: TGTGCCACCAGTGATTTTCCTTCCGACAGGGCAGATCAGCCCCAGCATTTT.

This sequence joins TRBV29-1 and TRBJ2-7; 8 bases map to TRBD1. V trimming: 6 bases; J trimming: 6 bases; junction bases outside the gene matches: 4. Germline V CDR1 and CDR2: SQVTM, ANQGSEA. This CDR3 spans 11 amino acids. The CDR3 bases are TGCAGCGTAGACAGGGGTAGCGAGCAGTACTTC. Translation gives CSVDRGSEQYF.

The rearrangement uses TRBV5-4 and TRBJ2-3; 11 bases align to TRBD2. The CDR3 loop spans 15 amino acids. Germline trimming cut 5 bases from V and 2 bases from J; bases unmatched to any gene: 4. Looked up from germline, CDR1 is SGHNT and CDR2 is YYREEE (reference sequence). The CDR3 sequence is CASSRLAGNTDTQYF. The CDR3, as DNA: TGTGCCAGCAGTCGACTAGCGGGGAACACAGATACGCAGTATTTT.

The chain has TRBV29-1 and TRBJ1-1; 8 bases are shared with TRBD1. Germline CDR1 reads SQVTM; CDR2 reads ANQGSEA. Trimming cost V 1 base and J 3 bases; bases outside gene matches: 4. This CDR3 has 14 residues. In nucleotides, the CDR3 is TGCAGCGTTGAAGGGACAGGGAGGGACACTGAAGCTTTCTTT. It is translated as CSVEGTGRDTEAFF.

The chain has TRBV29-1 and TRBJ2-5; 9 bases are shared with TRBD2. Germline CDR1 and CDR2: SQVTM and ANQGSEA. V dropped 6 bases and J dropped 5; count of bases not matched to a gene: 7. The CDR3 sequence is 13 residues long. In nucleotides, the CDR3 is TGCAGCGTGCATCTAGCGGGGTTGGAGACCCAGTACTTC. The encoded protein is CSVHLAGLETQYF.

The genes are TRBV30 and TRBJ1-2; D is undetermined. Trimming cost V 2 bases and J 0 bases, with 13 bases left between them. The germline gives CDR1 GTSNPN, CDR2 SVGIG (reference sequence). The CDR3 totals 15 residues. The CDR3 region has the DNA TGTGCCTGGAGTAGGATGACTCGATCTAACTATGGCTACACCTTC. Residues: CAWSRMTRSNYGYTF.

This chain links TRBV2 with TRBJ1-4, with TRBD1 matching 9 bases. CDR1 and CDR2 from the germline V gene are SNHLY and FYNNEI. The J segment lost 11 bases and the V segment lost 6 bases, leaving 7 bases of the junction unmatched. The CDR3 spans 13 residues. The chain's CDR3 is CASRAGTGKKLFF. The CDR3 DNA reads TGTGCCAGCAGAGCCGGGACAGGGAAGAAACTGTTTTTT.

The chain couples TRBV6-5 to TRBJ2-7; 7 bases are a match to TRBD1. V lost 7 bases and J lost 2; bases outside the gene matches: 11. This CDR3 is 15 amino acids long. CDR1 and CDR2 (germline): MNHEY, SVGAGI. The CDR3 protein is CASKVRNRGAYEQYF. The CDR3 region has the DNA TGTGCCAGCAAGGTGAGGAACAGGGGAGCCTACGAGCAGTACTTC.

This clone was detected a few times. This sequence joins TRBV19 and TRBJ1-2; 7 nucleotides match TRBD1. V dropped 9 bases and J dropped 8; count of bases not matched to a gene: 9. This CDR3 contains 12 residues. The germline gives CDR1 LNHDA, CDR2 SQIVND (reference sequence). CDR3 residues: CASKGGAGGYTF. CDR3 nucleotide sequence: TGTGCCAGCAAAGGGGGCGCAGGGGGCTACACCTTC.

The CDR3 DNA sequence: TGTGCCAGCAGTGACCCGGGACTAGCGGGGGCCAAACTCTCTGGGGCCAACGTCCTGACTTTC. It yields the protein CASSDPGLAGAKLSGANVLTF. V gene TRBV2 combines with J gene TRBJ2-6; the match to TRBD2 covers 14 bases. The CDR3 totals 21 residues. V lost 3 bases and J lost 0; bases outside the gene matches: 10. Germline lookup yields CDR1 SNHLY and CDR2 FYNNEI.

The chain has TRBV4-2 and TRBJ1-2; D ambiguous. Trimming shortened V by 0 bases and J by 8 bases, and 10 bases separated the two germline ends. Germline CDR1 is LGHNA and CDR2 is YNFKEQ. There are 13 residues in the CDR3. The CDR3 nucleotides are TGTGCCAGCAGCCAAGATAGGGAGGGCGGCTACACCTTC. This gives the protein CASSQDREGGYTF.

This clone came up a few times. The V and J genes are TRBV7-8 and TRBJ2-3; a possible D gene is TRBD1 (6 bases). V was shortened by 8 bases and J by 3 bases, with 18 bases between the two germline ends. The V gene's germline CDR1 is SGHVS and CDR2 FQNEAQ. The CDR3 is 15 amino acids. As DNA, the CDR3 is TGTGCCAGCCAGATTTCCGGAGGACAGACAGATACGCAGTATTTT. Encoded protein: CASQISGGQTDTQYF. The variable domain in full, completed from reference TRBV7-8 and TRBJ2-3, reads GAGVSQSPRYKVAKRGQDVALRCDPISGHVSLFWYQQALGQGPEFLTYFQNEAQLDKSGLPSDRFFAERPEGSVSTLKIQRTQQEDSAVYLCASQISGGQTDTQYFGPGTRLTVL.

CDR3 region: CASSPQGLARSEQYF. The CDR3 DNA follows: TGTGCCAGCAGCCCCCAGGGTTTAGCTCGGTCCGAGCAGTACTTC. The chain carries TRBV3-1 (or the pseudogene TRBV3-2) and TRBJ2-7; possibly TRBD1 for D (5 bases). V dropped 4 bases and J dropped 6 bases, with 19 bases sitting between them. CDR3 length equals 15 residues. Germline loops: CDR1 LGHDT, CDR2 YNNKEL (reference sequence).

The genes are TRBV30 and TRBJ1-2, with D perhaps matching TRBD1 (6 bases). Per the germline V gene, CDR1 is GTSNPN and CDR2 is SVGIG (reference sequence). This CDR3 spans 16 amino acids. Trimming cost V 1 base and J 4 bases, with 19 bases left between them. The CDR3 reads CAWSADTFTGTYGYTF. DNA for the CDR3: TGTGCCTGGAGTGCGGACACCTTTACAGGGACCTATGGCTACACCTTC.

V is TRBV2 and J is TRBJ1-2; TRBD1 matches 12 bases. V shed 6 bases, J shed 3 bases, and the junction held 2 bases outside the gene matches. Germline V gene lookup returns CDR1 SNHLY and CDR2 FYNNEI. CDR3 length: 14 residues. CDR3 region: CASRGTGGDYGYTF. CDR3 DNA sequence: TGTGCCAGCAGGGGGACAGGGGGCGACTATGGCTACACCTTC.

For the CDR3, the DNA is TGCGCCAGCAGCTTACTAGCGGGGCCCTACGAGCAGTACTTC. As protein: CASSLLAGPYEQYF. V is TRBV5-1 and J is TRBJ2-7, with TRBD2 matching 10 bases. Per germline, CDR1 SGHRS and CDR2 YFSETQ. CDR3 size: 14 residues. Trimming at V came to 2 bases and at J to 2 bases, leaving 1 base not matched to a gene.

This CDR3 reads CASSTGLAGGTDTQYF. CDR3 nucleotides: TGCGCCAGCAGCACAGGACTAGCGGGGGGAACAGATACGCAGTATTTT. The chain couples TRBV5-1 to TRBJ2-3; TRBD2 matches at 14 bases. The junction had 4 bases not matched to a gene; V was cut back by 4 bases and J by 3 bases. There are 16 residues in the CDR3. Germline loops: CDR1 SGHRS, CDR2 YFSETQ.

Written as DNA, the CDR3 is TGTGCCATCAGTGACATCCGGGACATCACCTACGAGCAGTACTTC. It specifies CAISDIRDITYEQYF. The chain has TRBV10-3 and TRBJ2-7; tentative D call: TRBD1 (6 bases). Between the trimmed V and J ends, which lost 3 bases and 2 bases, there was a span of 14 bases. Germline CDR1 is ENHRY and CDR2 is SYGVKD. The CDR3 loop spans 15 amino acids.

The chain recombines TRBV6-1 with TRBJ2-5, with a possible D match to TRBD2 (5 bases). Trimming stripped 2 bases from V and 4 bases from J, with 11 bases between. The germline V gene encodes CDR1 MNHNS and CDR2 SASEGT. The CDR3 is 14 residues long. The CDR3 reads CASSEYRTRETQYF. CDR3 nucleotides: TGTGCCAGCAGTGAATATCGGACTCGAGAGACCCAGTACTTC.

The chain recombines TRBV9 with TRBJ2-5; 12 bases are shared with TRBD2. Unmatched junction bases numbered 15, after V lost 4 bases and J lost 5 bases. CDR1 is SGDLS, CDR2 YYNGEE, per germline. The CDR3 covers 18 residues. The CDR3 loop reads CASSPLRSSGGAGETQYF. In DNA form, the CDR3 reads TGTGCCAGCAGCCCCCTCCGGTCTAGCGGGGGGGCTGGGGAGACCCAGTACTTC.

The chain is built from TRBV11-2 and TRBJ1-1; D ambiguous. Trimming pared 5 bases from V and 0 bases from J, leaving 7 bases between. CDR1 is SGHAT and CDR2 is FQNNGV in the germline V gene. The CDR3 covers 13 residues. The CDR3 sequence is CASSPSMNTEAFF. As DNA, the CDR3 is TGTGCCAGCAGCCCAAGCATGAACACTGAAGCTTTCTTT.

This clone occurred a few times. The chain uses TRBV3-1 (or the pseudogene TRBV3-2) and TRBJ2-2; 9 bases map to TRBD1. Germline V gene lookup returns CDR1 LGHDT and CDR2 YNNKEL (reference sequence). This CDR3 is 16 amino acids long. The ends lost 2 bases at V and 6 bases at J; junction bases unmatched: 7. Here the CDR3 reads CASSQKRTGEAGELFF. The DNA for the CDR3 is TGTGCCAGCAGCCAAAAAAGGACAGGGGAGGCCGGGGAGCTGTTTTTT.

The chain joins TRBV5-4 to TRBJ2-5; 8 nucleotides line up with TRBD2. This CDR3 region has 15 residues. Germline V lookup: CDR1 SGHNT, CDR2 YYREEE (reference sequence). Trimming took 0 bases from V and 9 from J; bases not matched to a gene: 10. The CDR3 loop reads CASSLGSGGLGAQYF. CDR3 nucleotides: TGTGCCAGCAGCTTGGGGAGCGGGGGCCTGGGGGCCCAGTACTTC.

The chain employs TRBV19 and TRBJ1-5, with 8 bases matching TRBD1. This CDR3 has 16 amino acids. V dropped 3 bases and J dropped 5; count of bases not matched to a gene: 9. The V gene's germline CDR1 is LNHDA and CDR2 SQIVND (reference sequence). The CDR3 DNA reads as TGTGCCAGTAGTATCTATCCCCCGGACAGGGATCAGCCCCAGCATTTT. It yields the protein CASSIYPPDRDQPQHF. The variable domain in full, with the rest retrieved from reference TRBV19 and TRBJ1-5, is DGGITQSPKYLFRKEGQNVTLSCEQNLNHDAMYWYRQDPGQGLRLIYYSQIVNDFQKGDIAEGYSVSREKKESFPLTVTSAQKNPTAFYLCASSIYPPDRDQPQHFGDGTRLSIL.

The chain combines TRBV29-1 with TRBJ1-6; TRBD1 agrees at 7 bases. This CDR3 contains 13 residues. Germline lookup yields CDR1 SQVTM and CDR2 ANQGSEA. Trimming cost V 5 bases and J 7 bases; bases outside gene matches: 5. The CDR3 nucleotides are TGCAGCGTTTCCCGACAGGGAAATTCACCCCTCCACTTT. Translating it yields CSVSRQGNSPLHF.

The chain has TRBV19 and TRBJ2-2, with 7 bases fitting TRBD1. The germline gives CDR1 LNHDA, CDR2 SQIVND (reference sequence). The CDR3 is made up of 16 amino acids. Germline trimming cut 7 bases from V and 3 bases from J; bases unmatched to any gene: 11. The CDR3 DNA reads TGTGCCAGTAAAAAGTATGGACAGGCATACACCGGGGAGCTGTTTTTT. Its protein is CASKKYGQAYTGELFF.

The CDR3 loop reads CASSLGDRDAKLFF. In DNA, the CDR3 is TGCGCCAGCAGCTTGGGGGACAGGGATGCAAAACTGTTTTTT. This chain joins TRBV5-1 and TRBJ1-4, with 9 bases matching TRBD1. Germline V gives CDR1 SGHRS, CDR2 YFSETQ. V shed 0 bases, J shed 10 bases, and the junction held 4 bases outside the gene matches. The CDR3 is made up of 14 amino acids.

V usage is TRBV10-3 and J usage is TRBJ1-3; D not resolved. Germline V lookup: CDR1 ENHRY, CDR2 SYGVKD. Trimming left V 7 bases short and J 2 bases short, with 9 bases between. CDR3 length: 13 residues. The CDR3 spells CAIMPTTGNTIYF. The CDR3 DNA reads TGTGCCATCATGCCGACAACTGGAAACACCATATATTTT.

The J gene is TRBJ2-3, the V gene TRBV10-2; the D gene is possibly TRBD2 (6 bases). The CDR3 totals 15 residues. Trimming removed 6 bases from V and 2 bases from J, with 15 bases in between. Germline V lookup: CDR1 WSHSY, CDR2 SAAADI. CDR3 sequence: CASRAGGLATDTQYF. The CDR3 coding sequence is TGCGCCAGCAGGGCCGGGGGACTTGCCACAGATACGCAGTATTTT.